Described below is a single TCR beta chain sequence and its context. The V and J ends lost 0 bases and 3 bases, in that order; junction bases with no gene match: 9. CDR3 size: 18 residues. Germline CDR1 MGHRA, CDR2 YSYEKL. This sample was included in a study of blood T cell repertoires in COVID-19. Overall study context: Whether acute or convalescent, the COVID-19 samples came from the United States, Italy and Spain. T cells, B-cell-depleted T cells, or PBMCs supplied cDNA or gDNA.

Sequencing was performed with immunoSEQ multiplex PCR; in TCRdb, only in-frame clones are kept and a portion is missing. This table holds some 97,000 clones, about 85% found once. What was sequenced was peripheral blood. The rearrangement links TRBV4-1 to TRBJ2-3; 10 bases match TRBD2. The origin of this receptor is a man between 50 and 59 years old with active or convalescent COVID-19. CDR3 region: CASSQELASGRATDTQYF. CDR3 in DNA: TGCGCCAGCAGCCAAGAATTAGCTAGCGGGAGAGCAACAGATACGCAGTATTTT.